This T cell receptor (beta chain) is drawn from a study of T cells after yellow fever vaccination. The CDR3 is 15 amino acids. The ends lost 3 bases at V and 4 bases at J; junction bases unmatched: 5. Germline V gene lookup returns CDR1 MGHDK and CDR2 SYGVNS. Study-level points and caveats: Compared with primary, the secondary response was weaker and peaked at day 5, not 15. Contaminants from the bulk population, in the form of abundant clonotypes, could be found in FACS-sorted repertoires. At under 98% for CD4 and over 80% for CD8, most primary-vaccination clones showed up again after the booster.

TCRdb called the 5' RACE reads again in MiXCR, with one record for every CDR3 protein. The repertoire holds a few hundred thousand distinct CDR3 sequences, around 4% seen once, with roughly a quarter in the top ten. Comment on this clonotype: Its antigen is unknown. A clone one base away is much larger, so this may be a read error.

Source: PBMCs, taken on the day of the yellow fever booster vaccination. This clonotype was obtained from a man aged 18 to 29 who received the YFV17D yellow fever vaccine. The chain links TRBV25-1 to TRBJ1-4, with TRBD1 identical over 7 bases. Here the CDR3 reads CASSDPGGVNEKLFF. The CDR3, as DNA: TGTGCCAGCAGTGACCCAGGGGGTGTTAATGAAAAACTGTTTTTT.